This T cell receptor beta chain originates from a study of blood T cell repertoires in COVID-19. Background on the study: Spain, Italy and the United States supplied samples that represented acute and convalescent COVID-19. PBMCs, B-cell-depleted T cells, or T cells were the source of the cDNA or gDNA that made up the material.

Sequenced by immunoSEQ multiplex PCR; TCRdb stores in-frame clones only, minus some. Of over 250,000 clones detected, 80% to 90% appear once; the ten largest clones hold about 2.2%. CDR3 length equals 16 residues. Germline CDR1 is LGHDT and CDR2 is YNNKEL (reference sequence). V lost 5 bases and J lost 5, with 21 bases in between. This sequence originates from a woman aged 18-30 years who had recovered from COVID-19. The rearrangement uses TRBV3-1 (or the pseudogene TRBV3-2) and TRBJ1-1; weak D call: TRBD1 (6 bases). The sequencing sample was made of PBMCs or T cells enriched from blood (not recorded which). The CDR3 protein is CASSGGRRQGTTEAFF. CDR3 nucleotides: TGTGCCAGCAGCGGGGGCAGACGGCAGGGAACGACTGAAGCTTTCTTT.